The present T cell receptor beta chain was sequenced within a study of T cell responses to AZD1222 COVID-19 vaccine. Study-wide results and caveats: With two AZD1222 doses given, Spike-specific TCR breadth and depth both rose. The donor group comprised mostly white British people and more females; the analysis possibly underestimated clonal diversity. Spike regions recognized by vaccine-associated CD4 TCRs spanned the protein, led by 160-218 and 743-854.

There are 16 residues in the CDR3. Trimming left V 6 bases short and J 5 bases short, with 22 bases between. CDR1 and CDR2 from the germline V gene are SNHLY and FYNNEI. Points on this clone: Its specificity is not known.

Here immunoSEQ multiplex PCR was the method, and the copy in TCRdb shows in-frame clones only, minus some. There are 120,000 or so clones in the sample; 92% occur only once, and 14% to 15% lies in the top ten. This clonotype was sampled from an adult in good health. The sequences come from peripheral blood, collected on day 0 of AZD1222 vaccination. J is TRBJ1-1 and V is TRBV2, with a possible D match to TRBD1 (5 bases). The DNA for the CDR3 is TGTGCCAGCAGGGGGGTTGATCAGGCCAAAGGGACTGAAGCTTTCTTT. Encoded protein: CASRGVDQAKGTEAFF.